Listed below are T cell receptor beta chains from one sample, sequenced in a study of neoadjuvant anti-PD-1 for oral cavity cancer. Sequencing used immunoSEQ multiplex PCR; TCRdb keeps in-frame clones, though not all of them. This table has about 2,200 clones, 59% appearing once. The material was tumor tissue, obtained after nivolumab (anti-PD-1) treatment. These receptors originate from a person aged 35-79 years with oral cavity squamous cell carcinoma. Both conserved end residues are part of each CDR3. A D gene is named only where the DNA matches it firmly. A clone size is listed for some rows: how often the clone was seen (once, few, many), or a class if it is expanded.

>TRBJ2-7|-|TRBD2|TRBV30
CASNIGGVTYEQYF
TGTGCCTCCAACATTGGGGGGGTCACCTACGAGCAGTACTTC
>TRBJ2-7|-|TRBD2|TRBV4-2
CASSQDRTSRQQYF
TGTGCCAGCAGCCAAGATCGGACTAGCAGGCAGCAGTACTTC
>TRBJ2-7|large|-|TRBV2
CASSEPPSSNYEQYF
TGTGCCAGCAGTGAACCACCCAGCTCTAACTACGAGCAGTACTTC
>TRBJ2-3|-|-|TRBV6-5
CASSTLGGSADTQYF
TGTGCCAGCAGTACCCTAGGGGGTTCGGCAGATACGCAGTATTTT
>TRBJ2-6|-|TRBD2|TRBV7-8
CASSQTAGGGANVLTF
TGCGCCAGCAGCCAAACAGCGGGAGGAGGGGCCAACGTCCTGACTTTC
>TRBJ2-2|few|-|TRBV2
CASSEASGSTGELFF
TGTGCCAGCAGTGAAGCTTCGGGGTCCACCGGGGAGCTGTTTTTT
>TRBJ2-4|-|-|TRBV28
CASSPRGRQAIQYF
TGTGCCAGCAGTCCCCGCGGGCGCCAAGCTATTCAGTACTTC
>TRBJ2-2|-|TRBD1|TRBV19
CATGRPGQGSFLFSGELFF
TGTGCCACCGGGAGACCGGGACAGGGGTCTTTCTTGTTCTCCGGGGAGCTGTTTTTT
>TRBJ1-3|few|-|TRBV6-1
CASRSRESNTIYF
TGTGCCAGCCGGTCCAGGGAGAGCAACACCATATATTTT
>TRBJ2-2|-|TRBD1|TRBV7-8
CASSPRQGESTGELFF
TGTGCCAGCAGCCCAAGACAGGGGGAGAGCACCGGGGAGCTGTTTTTT
>TRBJ2-5|-|TRBD2|TRBV6-6
CASNSLAEPAQYF
TGTGCCAGCAACTCACTAGCGGAGCCCGCCCAGTACTTC
>TRBJ2-4|once|TRBD2|TRBV11-2
CASSLAGGPGIQYF
TGTGCCAGCAGCTTAGCGGGAGGGCCGGGCATTCAGTACTTC
>TRBJ2-7|once|-|TRBV4-1
CASSQEGSWAGSSYEQYF
TGCGCCAGCAGCCAAGAGGGGTCCTGGGCAGGGTCGTCCTACGAGCAGTACTTC
>TRBJ2-7|few|-|TRBV10-3
CAISVGQGSYEQYF
TGTGCCATCAGTGTGGGGCAGGGCTCCTACGAGCAGTACTTC
>TRBJ2-1|few|-|TRBV11-2
CASSPLTTPGTEQFF
TGTGCCAGCAGCCCTCTTACTACCCCGGGGACGGAGCAGTTCTTC
>TRBJ2-7|-|-|TRBV6-5
CASSYSGERGEQYF
TGTGCCAGCAGTTACTCAGGGGAGAGGGGCGAGCAGTACTTC
>TRBJ2-5|few|TRBD1|TRBV23-1
CASSDGDRHTVGTQETQYF
TGCGCCAGCAGCGACGGGGACAGGCATACCGTCGGAACACAAGAGACCCAGTACTTC
>TRBJ1-2|-|-|TRBV6-6
CASKGTNYGYTF
TGTGCCAGCAAGGGCACTAACTATGGCTACACCTTC
>TRBJ1-5|medium-sized|TRBD1|TRBV4-1
CASSQPDRANQPQHF
TGCGCCAGCAGCCAACCTGACAGGGCAAATCAGCCCCAGCATTTT
>TRBJ2-1|few|TRBD2|TRBV6-6
CASIGSGKSYNEQFF
TGTGCCAGCATCGGTAGCGGGAAGTCCTACAATGAGCAGTTCTTC
>TRBJ2-3|-|TRBD2|TRBV5-5
CASSLDPYSGSTDTQYF
TGTGCCAGCAGCTTGGACCCCTATAGCGGGAGCACAGATACGCAGTATTTT
>TRBJ2-5|-|-|TRBV12-1
CASSPTVLTNPLRETQYF
TGTGCCAGCAGCCCCACTGTCCTGACAAACCCTTTAAGGGAGACCCAGTACTTC
>TRBJ2-3|-|TRBD2|TRBV5-5
CASSLGTSGGTDTQYF
TGTGCCAGCAGCTTGGGCACTAGCGGGGGCACAGATACGCAGTATTTT
>TRBJ2-4|-|-|TRBV7-6
CASSPLGGTPGGNIQYF
TGTGCCAGCAGCCCTCTCGGAGGGACACCCGGGGGAAACATTCAGTACTTC
>TRBJ2-2|-|-|TRBV15
CATSLLPNTGELFF
TGTGCCACCAGCCTACTCCCGAACACCGGGGAGCTGTTTTTT
>TRBJ2-5|-|TRBD2|TRBV10-1
CASSASGKTQETQYF
TGCGCCAGCAGTGCTAGCGGGAAAACTCAAGAGACCCAGTACTTC
>TRBJ1-1|-|-|TRBV2
CASRLMNTEAFF
TGTGCCAGCAGATTGATGAACACTGAAGCTTTCTTT
>TRBJ1-1|few|-|TRBV5-1
CASSLSTTNTEAFF
TGCGCCAGCAGCTTGAGCACTACGAACACTGAAGCTTTCTTT
>TRBJ2-5|-|-|TRBV2
CASSGQVSRGETQYF
TGTGCCAGCAGTGGACAGGTCAGTCGCGGTGAGACCCAGTACTTC